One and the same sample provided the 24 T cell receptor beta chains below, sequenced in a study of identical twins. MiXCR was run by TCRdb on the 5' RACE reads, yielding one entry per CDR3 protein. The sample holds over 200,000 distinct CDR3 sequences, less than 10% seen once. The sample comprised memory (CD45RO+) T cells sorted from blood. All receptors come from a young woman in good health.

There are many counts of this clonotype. CDR3 sequence reads: CAISESGQVIPGELFF. The DNA of the CDR3 is TGTGCCATCAGTGAGTCGGGACAGGTGATTCCCGGGGAGCTGTTTTTT. This chain links TRBV10-3 with TRBJ2-2; 8 bases line up with TRBD1. Germline CDR1 reads ENHRY; CDR2 reads SYGVKD. This CDR3 region has 16 residues. Trimming removed 0 bases from V and 6 bases from J; junction bases left unmatched: 6.

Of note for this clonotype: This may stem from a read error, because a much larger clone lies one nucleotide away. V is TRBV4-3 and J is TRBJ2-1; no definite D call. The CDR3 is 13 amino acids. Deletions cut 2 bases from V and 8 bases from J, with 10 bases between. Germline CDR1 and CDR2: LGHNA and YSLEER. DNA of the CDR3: TGCGCCAGCAGCCAACCCAAGGGTTATGAGCAGTTCTTC. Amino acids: CASSQPKGYEQFF.

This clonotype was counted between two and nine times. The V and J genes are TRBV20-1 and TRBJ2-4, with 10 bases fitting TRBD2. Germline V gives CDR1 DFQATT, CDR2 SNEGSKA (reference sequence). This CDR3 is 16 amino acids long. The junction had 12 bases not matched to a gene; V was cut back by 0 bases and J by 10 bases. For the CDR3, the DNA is TGCAGTGCTAGAGAGAGCGGGAGGGAACCCCTAAATATTCAGTACTTC. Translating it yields CSARESGREPLNIQYF.

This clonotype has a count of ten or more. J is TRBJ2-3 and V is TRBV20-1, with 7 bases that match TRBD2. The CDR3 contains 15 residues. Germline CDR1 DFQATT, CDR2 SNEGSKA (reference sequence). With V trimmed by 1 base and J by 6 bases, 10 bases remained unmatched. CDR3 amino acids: CSARVTRESSDTQYF. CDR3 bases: TGCAGTGCTAGAGTAACGCGGGAGAGTAGTGATACGCAGTATTTT.

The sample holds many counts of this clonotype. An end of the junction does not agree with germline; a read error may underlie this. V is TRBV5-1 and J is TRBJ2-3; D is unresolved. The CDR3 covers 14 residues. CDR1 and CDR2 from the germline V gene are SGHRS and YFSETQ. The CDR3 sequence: CASSLRSSTDTQYF. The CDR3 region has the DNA TGTGCCAGCAGCTTAAGGTCAAGCACAGATACGCAGTATTTT.

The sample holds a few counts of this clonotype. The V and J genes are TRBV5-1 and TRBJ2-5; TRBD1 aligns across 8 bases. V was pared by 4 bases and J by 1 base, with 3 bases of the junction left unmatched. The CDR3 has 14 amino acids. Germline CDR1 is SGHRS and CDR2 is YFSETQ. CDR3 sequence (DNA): TGCGCCAGCAGCCCGCAGGGGGCCCAAGAGACCCAGTACTTC. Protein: CASSPQGAQETQYF.

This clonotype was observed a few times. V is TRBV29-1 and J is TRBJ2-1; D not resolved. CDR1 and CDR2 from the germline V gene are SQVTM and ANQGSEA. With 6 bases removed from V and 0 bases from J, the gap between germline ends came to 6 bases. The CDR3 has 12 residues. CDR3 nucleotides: TGCAGCGTATGGGGCTCCTACAATGAGCAGTTCTTC. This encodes CSVWGSYNEQFF.

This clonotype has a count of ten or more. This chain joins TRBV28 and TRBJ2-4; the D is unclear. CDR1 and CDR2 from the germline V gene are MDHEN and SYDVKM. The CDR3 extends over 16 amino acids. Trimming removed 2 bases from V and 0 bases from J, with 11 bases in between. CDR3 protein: CASSLAGLGAKNIQYF. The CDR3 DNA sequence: TGTGCCAGCAGTTTAGCCGGCCTAGGAGCCAAAAACATTCAGTACTTC.

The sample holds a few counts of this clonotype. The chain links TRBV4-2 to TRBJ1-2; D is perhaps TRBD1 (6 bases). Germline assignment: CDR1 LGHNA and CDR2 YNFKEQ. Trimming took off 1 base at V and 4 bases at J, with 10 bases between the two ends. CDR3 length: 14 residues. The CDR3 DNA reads TGTGCCAGCAGCCAAGGTGGGGGGCTCTATGGCTACACCTTC. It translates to CASSQGGGLYGYTF.

CDR3 in amino acids: CASSPPTVRDIQYF. The CDR3 nucleotides are TGTGCCAGCTCACCACCGACAGTCAGAGACATTCAGTACTTC. The V gene is TRBV18, the J gene TRBJ2-4; perhaps TRBD1 as D (5 bases). V lost 0 bases and J lost 8, with 11 bases in between. This CDR3 has 14 residues. CDR1 and CDR2 (germline): KGHSH, LQKENI.

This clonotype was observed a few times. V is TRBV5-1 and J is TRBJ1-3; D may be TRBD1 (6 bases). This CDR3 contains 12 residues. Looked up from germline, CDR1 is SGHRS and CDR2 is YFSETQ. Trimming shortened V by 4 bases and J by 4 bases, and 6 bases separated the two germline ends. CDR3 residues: CASSDRGNTIYF. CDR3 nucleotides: TGCGCCAGCAGCGACAGGGGAAACACCATATATTTT.

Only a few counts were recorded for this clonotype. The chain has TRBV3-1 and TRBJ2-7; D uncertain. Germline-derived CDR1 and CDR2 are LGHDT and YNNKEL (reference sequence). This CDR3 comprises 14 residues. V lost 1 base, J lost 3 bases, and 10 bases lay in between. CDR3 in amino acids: CASSQGGRNYEQYF. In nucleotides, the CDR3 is TGTGCCAGCAGCCAAGGTGGTCGGAACTACGAGCAGTACTTC.

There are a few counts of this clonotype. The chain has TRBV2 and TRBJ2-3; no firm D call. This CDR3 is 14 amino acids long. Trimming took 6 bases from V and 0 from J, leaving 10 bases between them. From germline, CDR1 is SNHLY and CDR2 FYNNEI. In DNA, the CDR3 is TGTGCCAGCAGGTCGAGTTGGAGCACAGATACGCAGTATTTT. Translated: CASRSSWSTDTQYF.

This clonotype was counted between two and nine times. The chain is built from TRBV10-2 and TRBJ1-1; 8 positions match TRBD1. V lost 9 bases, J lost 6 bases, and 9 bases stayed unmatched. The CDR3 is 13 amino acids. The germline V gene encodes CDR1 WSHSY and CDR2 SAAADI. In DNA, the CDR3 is TGCGCCAGTACTGTTGACAGGGGCGCTGAAGCTTTCTTT. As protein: CASTVDRGAEAFF.

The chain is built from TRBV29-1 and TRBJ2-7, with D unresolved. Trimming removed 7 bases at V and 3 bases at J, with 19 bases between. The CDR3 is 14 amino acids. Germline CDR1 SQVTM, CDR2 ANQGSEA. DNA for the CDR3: TGCAGCGCCTGGGGATCAATGTCCAACTACGAGCAGTACTTC. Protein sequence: CSAWGSMSNYEQYF.

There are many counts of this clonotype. The CDR3 bases are TGTGCCAGCAGCCAAGGCGCACAGGGGCAAGATACGCAGTATTTT. It encodes CASSQGAQGQDTQYF. This rearrangement joins TRBV4-2 to TRBJ2-3; 7 bases fit TRBD1. CDR3 size: 15 residues. J was trimmed by 5 bases and V by 1 base; bases with no gene match: 6. Germline CDR1 is LGHNA and CDR2 is YNFKEQ.

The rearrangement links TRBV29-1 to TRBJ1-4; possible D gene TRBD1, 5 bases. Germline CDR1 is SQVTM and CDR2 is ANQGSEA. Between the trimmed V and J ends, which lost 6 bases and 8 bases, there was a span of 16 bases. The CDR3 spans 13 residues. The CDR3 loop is CSVETGEREKLFF. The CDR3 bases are TGCAGCGTCGAGACGGGGGAGAGGGAAAAACTGTTTTTT.

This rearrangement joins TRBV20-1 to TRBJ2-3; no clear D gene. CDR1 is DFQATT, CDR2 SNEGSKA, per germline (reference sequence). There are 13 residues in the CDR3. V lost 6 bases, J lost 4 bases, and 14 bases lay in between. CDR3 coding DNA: TGCAGTGCCCCTCCCCCTTCCTCAGATACGCAGTATTTT. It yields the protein CSAPPPSSDTQYF.

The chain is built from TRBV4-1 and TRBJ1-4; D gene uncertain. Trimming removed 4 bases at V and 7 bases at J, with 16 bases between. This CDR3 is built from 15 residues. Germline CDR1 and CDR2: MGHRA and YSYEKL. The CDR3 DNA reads TGCGCCAGCAGCCTGGGCCCCGGTCCAGGTGAAAAACTGTTTTTT. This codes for CASSLGPGPGEKLFF.

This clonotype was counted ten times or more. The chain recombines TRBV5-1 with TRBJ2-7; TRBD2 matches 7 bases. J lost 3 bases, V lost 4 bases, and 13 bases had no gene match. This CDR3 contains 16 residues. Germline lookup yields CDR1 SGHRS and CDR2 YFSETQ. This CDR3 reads CASSHNLGTTLYEQYF. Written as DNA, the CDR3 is TGCGCCAGCAGCCACAACCTCGGGACTACCCTCTACGAGCAGTACTTC.

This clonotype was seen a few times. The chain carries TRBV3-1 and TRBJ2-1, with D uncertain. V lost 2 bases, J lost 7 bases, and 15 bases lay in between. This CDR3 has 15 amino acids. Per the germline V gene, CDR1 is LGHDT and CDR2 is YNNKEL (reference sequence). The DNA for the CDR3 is TGTGCCAGCAGCCAACGGGCCTCTATGGGTAATGAGCAGTTCTTC. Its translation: CASSQRASMGNEQFF.

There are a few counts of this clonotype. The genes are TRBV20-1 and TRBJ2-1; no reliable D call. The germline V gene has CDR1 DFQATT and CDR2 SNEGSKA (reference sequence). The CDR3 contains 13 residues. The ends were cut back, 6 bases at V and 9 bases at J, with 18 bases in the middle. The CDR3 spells CSALGPSLSEQFF. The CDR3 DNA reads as TGCAGTGCCCTCGGACCCTCCCTCAGTGAGCAGTTCTTC.

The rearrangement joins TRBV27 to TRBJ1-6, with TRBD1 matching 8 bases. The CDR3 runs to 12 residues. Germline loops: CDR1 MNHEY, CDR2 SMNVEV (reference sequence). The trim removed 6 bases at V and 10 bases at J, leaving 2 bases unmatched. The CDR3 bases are TGTGCCAGCAGGACAGGGGAATCACCCCTCCACTTT. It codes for CASRTGESPLHF.

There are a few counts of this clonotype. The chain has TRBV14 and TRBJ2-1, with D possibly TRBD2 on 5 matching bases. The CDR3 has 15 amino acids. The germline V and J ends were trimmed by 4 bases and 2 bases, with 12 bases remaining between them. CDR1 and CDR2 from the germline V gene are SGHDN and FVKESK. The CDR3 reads CASSRGGSTYNEQFF. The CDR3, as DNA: TGTGCCAGCAGCCGCGGAGGAAGCACCTACAATGAGCAGTTCTTC.